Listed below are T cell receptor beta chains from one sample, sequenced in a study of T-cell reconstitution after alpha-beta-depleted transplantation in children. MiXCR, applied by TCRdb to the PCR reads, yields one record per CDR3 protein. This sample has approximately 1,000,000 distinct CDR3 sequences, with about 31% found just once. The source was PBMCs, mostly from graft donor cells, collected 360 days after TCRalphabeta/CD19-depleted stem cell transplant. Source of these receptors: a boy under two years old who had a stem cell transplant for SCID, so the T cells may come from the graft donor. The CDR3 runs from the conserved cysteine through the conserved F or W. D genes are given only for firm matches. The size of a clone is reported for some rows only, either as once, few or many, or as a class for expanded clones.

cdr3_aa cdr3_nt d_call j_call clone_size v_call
CATSRTPNRRTDTQYF TGTGCCACCAGCAGGACACCTAACCGACGCACAGATACGCAGTATTTT . TRBJ2-3 few TRBV15
CASSTWASGNNEQFF TGTGCCAGCAGTACTTGGGCTAGCGGGAACAATGAGCAGTTCTTC TRBD2 TRBJ2-1 . TRBV2
CASSLPFGGFTDTQYF TGTGCCAGCAGTTTACCTTTTGGCGGTTTCACAGATACGCAGTATTTT . TRBJ2-3 few TRBV12-3/TRBV12-4
CASSQVEGRANTGELFF TGCGCCAGCAGTCAAGTTGAGGGCCGCGCGAACACCGGGGAGCTGTTTTTT . TRBJ2-2 . TRBV23-1
CASRGGGAGQETQYF TGTGCCAGCAGGGGGGGGGGCGCGGGCCAAGAGACCCAGTACTTC . TRBJ2-5 . TRBV6-1
CASSQVGTGPQETQYF TGTGCCAGCAGCCAAGTGGGGACGGGCCCCCAAGAGACCCAGTACTTC . TRBJ2-5 . TRBV4-2
CSARDRGLRGKLFF TGCAGTGCTAGAGATCGAGGCTTGCGGGGAAAACTGTTTTTT . TRBJ1-4 . TRBV20-1
CASSRVGPARGPGSYNEQFF TGTGCCAGCAGTCGAGTTGGCCCTGCCAGGGGACCTGGCTCCTACAATGAGCAGTTCTTC . TRBJ2-1 . TRBV27
CSGSRGAGGTFGPHEQYF TGCAGCGGATCCCGTGGGGCAGGGGGCACGTTCGGCCCCCACGAGCAGTACTTC TRBD1 TRBJ2-7 . TRBV29-1
CATSGVGRGKTDTQYF TGTGCCACCAGTGGGGTCGGGAGGGGGAAGACAGATACGCAGTATTTT TRBD2 TRBJ2-3 . TRBV24-1
CAISGAVSYNEQFF TGTGCCATCAGTGGGGCAGTCTCCTACAATGAGCAGTTCTTC . TRBJ2-1 few TRBV10-3
CSARGGHNEQFF TGCAGTGCTAGAGGAGGCCACAATGAGCAGTTCTTC . TRBJ2-1 . TRBV20-1
CSARGGLASAEQFF TGCAGTGCCAGAGGGGGATTAGCTTCTGCTGAGCAGTTCTTC . TRBJ2-1 . TRBV20-1
CASSSGDRVEDEQYF TGTGCCAGCAGCTCTGGGGACAGGGTGGAAGACGAGCAGTACTTC TRBD1 TRBJ2-7 . TRBV7-9
CASSEYGGGQTQQYF TGTGCCAGCAGTGAATATGGAGGGGGACAGACGCAGCAGTACTTC . TRBJ2-7 many TRBV25-1
CASSEEVVNTEAFF TGCGCCAGCAGTGAGGAAGTCGTTAACACTGAAGCTTTCTTT . TRBJ1-1 . TRBV10-2
CASSLWARRGGGDKQYF TGTGCCAGCAGCTTATGGGCCCGGAGAGGAGGGGGCGACAAGCAGTACTTC . TRBJ2-7 . TRBV7-9
CATHADMSSYNEQFF TGTGCCACCCACGCGGACATGAGCTCCTACAATGAGCAGTTCTTC . TRBJ2-1 many TRBV15
CASSPYTGYSYEQYF TGTGCCAGCAGTCCATATACAGGGTACTCCTACGAGCAGTACTTC . TRBJ2-7 . TRBV5-6
CASSLPGQNTGELFF TGCGCCAGCAGCTTGCCGGGACAGAACACCGGGGAGCTGTTTTTT . TRBJ2-2 . TRBV5-1
CASSSQGGAIQPQHF TGTGCCAGCAGTTCACAGGGAGGGGCCATTCAGCCCCAGCATTTT . TRBJ1-5 . TRBV12-3/TRBV12-4
CATSKTSGGYNEQFF TGTGCCACCAGCAAGACTAGCGGGGGATACAATGAGCAGTTCTTC TRBD2 TRBJ2-1 . TRBV15
CASSSGVSGGNEQFF TGCGCCAGCAGCTCGGGGGTGTCCGGGGGGAATGAGCAGTTCTTC TRBD2 TRBJ2-1 . TRBV5-1
CSARSGRPPFEHYF TGCAGTGCCCGTTCCGGGCGCCCCCCCTTCGAGCATTACTTC . TRBJ2-7 . TRBV20-1
CASSSDSGRQETQYF TGCGCCAGCAGCTCCGACTCAGGGCGCCAAGAGACCCAGTACTTC . TRBJ2-5 . TRBV5-1
CSGRGTSEYNEQFF TGCAGCGGCCGAGGGACTAGCGAATACAATGAGCAGTTCTTC TRBD2 TRBJ2-1 few TRBV29-1
CASSVPLTYQGSYNEQFF TGTGCCAGCAGTGTCCCCCTTACTTATCAGGGCTCCTACAATGAGCAGTTCTTC . TRBJ2-1 few TRBV6-1
CASRGERDYEQYF TGTGCCAGCAGGGGGGAACGGGATTACGAGCAGTACTTC . TRBJ2-7 once TRBV12-3/TRBV12-4
CSAQRGLGGIEETQYF TGCAGTGCCCAACGCGGACTGGGGGGGATCGAGGAGACCCAGTACTTC TRBD2 TRBJ2-5 . TRBV20-1
CSALGTGDEYNEQFF TGCAGTGCTCTCGGGACAGGGGACGAGTACAATGAGCAGTTCTTC TRBD1 TRBJ2-1 few TRBV20-1
CASIGHPTGELFF TGTGCCAGCATAGGGCACCCCACCGGGGAGCTGTTTTTT . TRBJ2-2 few TRBV2
CASSPRGVADAINTQYF TGTGCCAGCAGCCCCCGGGGGGTCGCTGACGCTATAAATACGCAGTATTTT TRBD2 TRBJ2-3 . TRBV7-8
CASSLGTDGYTF TGTGCCAGCAGCTTAGGTACGGATGGCTACACCTTC . TRBJ1-2 . TRBV7-8
CSASPPDRGLGADTQYF TGCAGTGCTAGCCCACCCGACAGGGGGCTTGGAGCAGATACGCAGTATTTT TRBD1 TRBJ2-3 few TRBV20-1
CASKMSGGPTDTQYF TGTGCCAGCAAGATGTCGGGGGGGCCCACAGATACGCAGTATTTT TRBD2 TRBJ2-3 few TRBV7-2